This T cell receptor beta chain was captured by sequencing in a study of regulatory T cells in long-lasting Graves disease. Study information: Newly diagnosed Graves' patients had taken antithyroid drugs under 3 months.

This CDR3 spans 14 amino acids. V was trimmed by 5 bases and J by 8 bases, leaving 18 bases between them. Germline V gene data show CDR1 as MNHEY and CDR2 as SMNVEV (reference sequence). The authors built TCR beta libraries using iRepertoire HTBI primers and Arm-PCR of CDR3 regions. TCRdb re-analysed the multiplex PCR reads in MiXCR, keeping a single row per CDR3 protein. The sample contains about 470,000 distinct CDR3 sequences, under 15% of which appear only once. There are many counts of this clonotype. What it binds is unknown. Findings and limits, study-wide: Persistent disease exhibited a predilection for TRBV28, TRBJ1-2 and TRBJ2-5.

This sample's time point: newly diagnosed GD, antithyroid drugs for less than 3 months. The TCR library was prepared using RNA isolated from PBMCs. Diagnoses of Graves' disease were made by American Thyroid Association guidelines. These sequences were also reported in another study, on T cells in Graves' hyperthyroidism and ophthalmopathy. That paper notes: An absence of ophthalmopathy progression within 18 months meant stable Graves' hyperthyroidism.

The sample consisted of peripheral blood mononuclear cells (PBMCs), taken at new diagnosis, from a patient treated with antithyroid drugs. This chain connects TRBV27 to TRBJ1-2, with TRBD1 as a possible D gene (6 bases). The TCR originated in a woman under 40 with Graves disease. The CDR3 is CASSTSGEWSGYTF. In nucleotides, the CDR3 is TGTGCCAGCAGTACTTCAGGGGAGTGGAGCGGCTACACCTTC.